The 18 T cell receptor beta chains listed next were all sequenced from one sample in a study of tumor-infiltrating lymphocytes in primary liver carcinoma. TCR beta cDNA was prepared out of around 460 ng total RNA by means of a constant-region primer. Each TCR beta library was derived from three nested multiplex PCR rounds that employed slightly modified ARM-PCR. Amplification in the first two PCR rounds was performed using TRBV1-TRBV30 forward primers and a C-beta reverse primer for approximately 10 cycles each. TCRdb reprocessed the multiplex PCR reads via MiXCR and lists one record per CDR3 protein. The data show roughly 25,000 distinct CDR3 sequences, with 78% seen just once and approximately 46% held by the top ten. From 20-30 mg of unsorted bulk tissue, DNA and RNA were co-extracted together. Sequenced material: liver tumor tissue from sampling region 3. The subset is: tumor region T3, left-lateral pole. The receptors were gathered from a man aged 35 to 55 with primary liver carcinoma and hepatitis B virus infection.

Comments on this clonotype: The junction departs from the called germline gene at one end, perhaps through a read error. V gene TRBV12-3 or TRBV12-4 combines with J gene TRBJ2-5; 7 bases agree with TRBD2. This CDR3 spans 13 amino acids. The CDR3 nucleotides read TGTGCCAGCAGCCGACTTGCGGGAGAGGCCCAGTACTTC. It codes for CASSRLAGEAQYF.

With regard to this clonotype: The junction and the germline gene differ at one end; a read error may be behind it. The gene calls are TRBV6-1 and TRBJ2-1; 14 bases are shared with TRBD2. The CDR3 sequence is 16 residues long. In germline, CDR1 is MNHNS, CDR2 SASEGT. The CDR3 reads CVSSKATSGRGREQFF. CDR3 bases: TGTGTCAGCAGTAAAGCGACTAGCGGGAGGGGGCGGGAGCAGTTCTTT.

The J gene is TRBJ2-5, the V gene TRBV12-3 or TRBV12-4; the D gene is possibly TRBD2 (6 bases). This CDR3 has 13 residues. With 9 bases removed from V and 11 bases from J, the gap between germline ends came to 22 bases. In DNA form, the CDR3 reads TGTGCCAGTGGTTTAACGGTTGGGGGGACTCAGTACTTC. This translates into CASGLTVGGTQYF.

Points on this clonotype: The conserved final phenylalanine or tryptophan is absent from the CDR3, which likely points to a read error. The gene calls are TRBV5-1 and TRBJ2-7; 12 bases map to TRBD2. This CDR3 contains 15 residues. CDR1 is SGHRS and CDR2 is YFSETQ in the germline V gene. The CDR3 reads CTSTTTSGSSNEQYL. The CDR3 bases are TGCACCAGCACCACGACTAGCGGGAGCTCCAACGAGCAGTACCTC.

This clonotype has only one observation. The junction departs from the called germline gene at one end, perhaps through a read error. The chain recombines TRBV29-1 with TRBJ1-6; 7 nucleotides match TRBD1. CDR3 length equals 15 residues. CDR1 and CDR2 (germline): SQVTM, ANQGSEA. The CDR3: CGVHRVGQVDSPLHF. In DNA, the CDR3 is TGCGGCGTCCACCGGGTTGGACAGGTGGACTCACCCCTCCACTTT.

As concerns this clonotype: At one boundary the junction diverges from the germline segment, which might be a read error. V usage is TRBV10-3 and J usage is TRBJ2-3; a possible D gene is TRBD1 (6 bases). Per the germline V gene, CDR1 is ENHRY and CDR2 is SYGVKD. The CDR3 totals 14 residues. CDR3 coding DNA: TGTGCCATCTGGGCAGGGGCTAGCACAGATACACAGTATTTT. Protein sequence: CAIWAGASTDTQYF.

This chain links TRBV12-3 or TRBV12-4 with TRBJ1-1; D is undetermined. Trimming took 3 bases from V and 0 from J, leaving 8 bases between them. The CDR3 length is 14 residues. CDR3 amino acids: CASSFQCMNTEAFF. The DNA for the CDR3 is TGTGCCAGCAGTTTCCAGTGTATGAACACTGAAGCTTTCTTT.

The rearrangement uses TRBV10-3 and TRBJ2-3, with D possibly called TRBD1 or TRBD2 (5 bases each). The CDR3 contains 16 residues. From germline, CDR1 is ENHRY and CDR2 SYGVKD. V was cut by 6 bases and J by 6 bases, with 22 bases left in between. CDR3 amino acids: CAISRGYQWGTDTQYF. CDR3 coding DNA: TGTGCCATCAGCCGGGGCTACCAATGGGGAACGGATACGCAGTATTTT.

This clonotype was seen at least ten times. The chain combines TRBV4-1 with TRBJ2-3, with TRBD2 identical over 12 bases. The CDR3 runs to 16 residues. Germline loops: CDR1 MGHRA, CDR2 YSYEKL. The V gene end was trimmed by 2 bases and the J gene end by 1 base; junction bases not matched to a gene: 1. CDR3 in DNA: TGCGCCAGCAGCCAACGACTAGCGGGAGGCACAGATACGCAGTATTTT. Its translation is CASSQRLAGGTDTQYF.

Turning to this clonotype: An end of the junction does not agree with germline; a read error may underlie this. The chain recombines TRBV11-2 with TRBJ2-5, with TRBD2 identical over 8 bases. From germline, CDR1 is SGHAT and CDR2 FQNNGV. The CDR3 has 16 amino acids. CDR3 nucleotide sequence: TGTGCCAGCAGCCAAGCTCCTGGCGGGAGGAAAGGGACCCAGTATTTC. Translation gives CASSQAPGGRKGTQYF.

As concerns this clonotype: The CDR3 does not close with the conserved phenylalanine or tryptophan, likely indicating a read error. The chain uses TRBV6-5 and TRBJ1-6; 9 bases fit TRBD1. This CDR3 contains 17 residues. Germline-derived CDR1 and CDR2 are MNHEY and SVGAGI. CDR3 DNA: TGTGTCAGCAGTTACAGGGGGACAGGGACAGTTGGCTCACCCCTCCACTCT. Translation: CVSSYRGTGTVGSPLHS.

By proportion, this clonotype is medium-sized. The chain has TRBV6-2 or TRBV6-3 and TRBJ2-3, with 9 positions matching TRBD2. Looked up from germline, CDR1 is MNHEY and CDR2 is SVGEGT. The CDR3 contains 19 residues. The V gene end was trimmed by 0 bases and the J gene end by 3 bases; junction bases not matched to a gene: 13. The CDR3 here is CASSYSKEKGLAFTDTQYF. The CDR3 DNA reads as TGTGCCAGCAGTTACTCTAAGGAGAAAGGACTAGCGTTTACAGATACGCAGTATTTT.

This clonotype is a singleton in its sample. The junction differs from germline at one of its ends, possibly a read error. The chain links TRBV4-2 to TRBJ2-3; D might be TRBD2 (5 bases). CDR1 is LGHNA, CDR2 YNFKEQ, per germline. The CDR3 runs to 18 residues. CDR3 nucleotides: TGTGCCAGTAGCCAAGTGGCGCATCTAGAGGGAGCGACGGATACGCAGTATTTT. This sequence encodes CASSQVAHLEGATDTQYF.

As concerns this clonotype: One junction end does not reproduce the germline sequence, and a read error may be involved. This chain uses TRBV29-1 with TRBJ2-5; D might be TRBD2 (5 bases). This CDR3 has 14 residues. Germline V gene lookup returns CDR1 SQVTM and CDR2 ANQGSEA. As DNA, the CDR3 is TGTAGTTACATCCGCCCCCGGGGTAGAGAGACCCAGTACTTC. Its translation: CSYIRPRGRETQYF. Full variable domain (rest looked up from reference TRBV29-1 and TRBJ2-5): SAVISQKPSRDICQRGTSLTIQCQVDSQVTMMFWYRQQPGQSLTLIATANQGSEATYESGFVIDKFPISRPNLTFSTLTVSNMSPEDSSIYLCSYIRPRGRETQYFGPGTRLLVL.

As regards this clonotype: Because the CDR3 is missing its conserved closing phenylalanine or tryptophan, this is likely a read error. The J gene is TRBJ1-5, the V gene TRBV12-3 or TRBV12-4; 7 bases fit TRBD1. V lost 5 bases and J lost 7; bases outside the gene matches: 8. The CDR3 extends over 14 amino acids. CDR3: CASSNTGEVQPQHY. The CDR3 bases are TGTGCCAGCAGTAACACAGGGGAGGTACAGCCCCAGCATTAT.

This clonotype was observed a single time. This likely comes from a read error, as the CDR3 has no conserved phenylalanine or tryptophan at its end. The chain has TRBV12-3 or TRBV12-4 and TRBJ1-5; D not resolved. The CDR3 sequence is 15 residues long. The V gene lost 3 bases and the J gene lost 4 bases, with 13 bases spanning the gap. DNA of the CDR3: TGTGCCAGCAGTTTTGGGCAAGGAAATAATCAGCCCCAGCATGTT. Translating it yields CASSFGQGNNQPQHV.

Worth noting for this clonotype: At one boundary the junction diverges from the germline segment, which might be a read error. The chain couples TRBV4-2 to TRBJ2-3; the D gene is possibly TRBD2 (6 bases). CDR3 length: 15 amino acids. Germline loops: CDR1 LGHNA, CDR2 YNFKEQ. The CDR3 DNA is TGTGCCAGTAGCCAAGAGAAGGGACTGATAGATACGCAGTATTTT. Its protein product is CASSQEKGLIDTQYF.

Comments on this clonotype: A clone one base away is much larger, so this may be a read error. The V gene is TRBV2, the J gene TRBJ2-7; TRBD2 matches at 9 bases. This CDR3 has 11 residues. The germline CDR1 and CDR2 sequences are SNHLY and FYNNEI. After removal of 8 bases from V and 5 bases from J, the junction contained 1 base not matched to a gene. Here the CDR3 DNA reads TGTGCCAGCGCGGGGGGGCACGAGCAGTACTTC. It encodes CASAGGHEQYF.